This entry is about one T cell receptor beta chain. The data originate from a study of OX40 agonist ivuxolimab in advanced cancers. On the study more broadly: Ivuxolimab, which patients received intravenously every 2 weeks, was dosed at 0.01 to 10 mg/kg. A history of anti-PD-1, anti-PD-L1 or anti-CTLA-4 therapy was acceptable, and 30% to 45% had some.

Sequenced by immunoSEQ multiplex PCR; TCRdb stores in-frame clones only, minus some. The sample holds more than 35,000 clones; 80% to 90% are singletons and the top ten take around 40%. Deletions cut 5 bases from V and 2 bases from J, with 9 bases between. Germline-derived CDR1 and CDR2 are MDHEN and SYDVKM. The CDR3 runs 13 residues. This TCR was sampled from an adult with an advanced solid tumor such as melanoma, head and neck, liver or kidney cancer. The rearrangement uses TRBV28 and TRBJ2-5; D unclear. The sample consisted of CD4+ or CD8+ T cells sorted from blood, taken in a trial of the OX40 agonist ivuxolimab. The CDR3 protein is CASSPREQETQYF. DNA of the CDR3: TGTGCCAGCAGTCCAAGGGAACAAGAGACCCAGTACTTC.